The 13 T cell receptor beta chains below come from one sample, sequenced in a study of shared clonotypes between healthy human individuals. Profiled with immunoSEQ multiplex PCR; TCRdb holds only in-frame clones, not every one. This table holds approximately 500,000 clones, about 95% found once. The sample consisted of naive CD4+ T cells sorted from blood. The subset was: CD45RA+ positively selected. These receptors were collected from a woman in her twenties or thirties in good health.

J is TRBJ2-5 and V is TRBV11-2, with 8 bases matching TRBD2. This CDR3 is built from 20 residues. Germline V gene lookup returns CDR1 SGHAT and CDR2 FQNNGV. Trimming took 0 bases from V and 0 from J; bases not matched to a gene: 15. Here the CDR3 reads CASSLDSESVGREDQETQYF. The CDR3, as DNA: TGTGCCAGCAGCTTAGATTCGGAGTCGGTCGGGCGGGAGGACCAAGAGACCCAGTACTTC. The full variable domain, rest sourced from reference TRBV11-2 and TRBJ2-5, is EAGVAQSPRYKIIEKRQSVAFWCNPISGHATLYWYQQILGQGPKLLIQFQNNGVVDDSQLPKDRFSAERLKGVDSTLKIQPAKLEDSAVYLCASSLDSESVGREDQETQYFGPGTRLLVL.

The J gene is TRBJ2-2, the V gene TRBV7-9; D remains unclear. The CDR3 spans 13 residues. V was shortened by 1 base and J by 5 bases, with 5 bases between the two germline ends. Germline CDR1 is SEHNR and CDR2 is FQNEAQ (reference sequence). CDR3 sequence: CASSLDATGELFF. The CDR3 DNA is TGTGCCAGCAGCTTAGATGCGACCGGGGAGCTGTTTTTT. Full variable domain (remainder filled in from reference TRBV7-9 and TRBJ2-2): DTGVSQNPRHKITKRGQNVTFRCDPISEHNRLYWYRQTLGQGPEFLTYFQNEAQLEKSRLLSDRFSAERPKGSFSTLEIQRTEQGDSAMYLCASSLDATGELFFGEGSRLTVL.

This sequence joins TRBV5-1 and TRBJ2-1; tentatively, D is TRBD1 (5 bases). Deletions cut 0 bases from V and 2 bases from J, with 9 bases between. The CDR3 has 15 residues. Germline values: CDR1 SGHRS, CDR2 YFSETQ. The CDR3 is CASSLDGAAYNEQFF. CDR3 nucleotide sequence: TGCGCCAGCAGCTTGGATGGGGCGGCCTACAATGAGCAGTTCTTC. Complete variable domain (other parts from reference TRBV5-1 and TRBJ2-1): KAGVTQTPRYLIKTRGQQVTLSCSPISGHRSVSWYQQTPGQGLQFLFEYFSETQRNKGNFPGRFSGRQFSNSRSEMNVSTLELGDSALYLCASSLDGAAYNEQFFGPGTRLTVL.

The sample holds one count of this clone. This chain connects TRBV7-2 to TRBJ2-3, with 8 bases matching TRBD2. CDR3 length: 13 amino acids. Looked up from germline, CDR1 is SGHTA and CDR2 is FQGNSA. Losses at the gene ends were 4 bases for V and 15 bases for J; bases not matched to a gene: 12. This chain's CDR3 is CASSSQLAGLLYF. The CDR3, as DNA: TGTGCCAGCAGCTCCCAGCTAGCGGGCCTTCTCTATTTT.

V and J are TRBV30 and TRBJ1-3, with 7 bases identical to TRBD1. CDR1 is GTSNPN and CDR2 is SVGIG in the germline V gene (reference sequence). This CDR3 has 14 residues. Germline trimming cut 5 bases from V and 1 base from J; bases unmatched to any gene: 5. CDR3 in amino acids: CAWGGTESGNTIYF. CDR3 nucleotides: TGTGCCTGGGGGGGGACAGAGTCTGGAAACACCATATATTTT.

J is TRBJ2-2 and V is TRBV10-1, with 12 bases that match TRBD1. V lost 6 bases and J lost 6; bases outside the gene matches: 5. The CDR3 is 15 residues long. Germline V gives CDR1 WNHNN, CDR2 SYGVQD (reference sequence). This chain's CDR3 is CASSPGTGGPGELFF. In DNA form, the CDR3 reads TGCGCCAGCAGCCCCGGGACAGGGGGCCCCGGGGAGCTGTTTTTT.

The gene calls are TRBV11-1 and TRBJ2-3; a possible D gene is TRBD2 (5 bases). The CDR3 is 18 residues long. The V gene's germline CDR1 is SGHAT and CDR2 FQDESV (reference sequence). V was cut by 5 bases and J by 1 base, with 22 bases left in between. The CDR3 bases are TGTGCCAGCAGCCTACACGGGTTTCTTTCGCGGGGCACAGATACGCAGTATTTT. It codes for CASSLHGFLSRGTDTQYF.

The gene calls are TRBV29-1 and TRBJ2-7, with D perhaps assigned TRBD1 or TRBD2 (5 bases each). Germline V lookup: CDR1 SQVTM, CDR2 ANQGSEA. V was shortened by 6 bases and J by 2 bases, with 17 bases between the two germline ends. The CDR3 is 14 residues long. The CDR3 DNA follows: TGCAGCGTCTCCCCACAGGAGGCGACCTACGAGCAGTACTTC. Protein product: CSVSPQEATYEQYF.

This chain connects TRBV27 to TRBJ2-3; perhaps TRBD1 as D (6 bases). The CDR3 spans 16 residues. Germline assignment: CDR1 MNHEY and CDR2 SMNVEV (reference sequence). The V end was cut by 5 bases, the J end by 1 base, with 16 bases between. CDR3 bases: TGTGCCAGCAGTCCTTTGCAGCGGACAGGCACAGATACGCAGTATTTT. Its protein product is CASSPLQRTGTDTQYF.

The chain couples TRBV5-1 to TRBJ2-7; TRBD2 matches at 9 bases. V dropped 3 bases and J dropped 4; count of bases not matched to a gene: 11. This CDR3 contains 16 residues. The germline CDR1 and CDR2 sequences are SGHRS and YFSETQ. CDR3 residues: CASSSLAGGDLYEQYF. The CDR3 nucleotides read TGCGCCAGCAGCTCCCTTGCGGGAGGGGATCTTTACGAGCAGTACTTC.

The chain is built from TRBV28 and TRBJ1-2, with D possibly matching TRBD1 (5 bases). The germline V and J ends were trimmed by 3 bases and 4 bases, with 12 bases remaining between them. CDR1 MDHEN and CDR2 SYDVKM come from the germline V gene. The CDR3 consists of 14 residues. DNA for the CDR3: TGTGCCAGCAGTTTGGAAAAGGGGCTCTATGGCTACACCTTC. Translation: CASSLEKGLYGYTF.

V and J are TRBV29-1 and TRBJ2-2; 8 bases map to TRBD2. CDR1 is SQVTM and CDR2 is ANQGSEA in the germline V gene. This CDR3 contains 13 residues. Unmatched junction bases numbered 7, after V lost 6 bases and J lost 7 bases. The CDR3 DNA reads as TGCAGCGTACAGCGGGAGAGGGTCGGGGAGCTGTTTTTT. It codes for CSVQRERVGELFF.

This chain uses TRBV6-5 with TRBJ1-1, with 8 positions matching TRBD1. The J segment lost 1 base and the V segment lost 5 bases, leaving 6 bases of the junction unmatched. The V gene's germline CDR1 is MNHEY and CDR2 SVGAGI. This CDR3 spans 15 amino acids. The chain's CDR3 is CASSQQTGANTEAFF. The CDR3 DNA follows: TGTGCCAGCAGTCAGCAGACAGGGGCGAACACTGAAGCTTTCTTT.